Shown below are 27 T cell receptor beta chains from a single sample sequenced in a study of shared clonotypes between healthy human individuals (dated by TCRdb to 2019 to 2021). The library was built by means of the immunoSEQ multiplex PCR assay. TCRdb limited this immuneACCESS table to in-frame rearrangements with V and J called. A share of clones is missing; checked studies link under half to unresolved V genes, and the rest is unexplained. This sample lists about 1.1 million clones; approximately 80% were detected once. The ten biggest clones cover 0.52% of the sample. Material for sequencing was memory CD4+ T cells from PBMCs. The intended sense of this specimen's cell subset or site label: CD45RA-negative fraction. The receptors here all came from a man aged 18 to 29 in good health. Some clones in this sample may be carry-over from other donors' samples.

A remark on this clone: Distinct nucleotide sequences in the sample also encode this CDR3. The chain employs TRBV18 and TRBJ2-7, with D perhaps matching TRBD1 (5 bases). V was pared by 3 bases and J by 3 bases, with 6 bases between. The CDR3 has 12 residues. Germline lookup yields CDR1 KGHSH and CDR2 LQKENI. The CDR3 DNA reads as TGTGCCAGCTCACCGGACAACTACGAGCAGTACTTC. It specifies CASSPDNYEQYF.

The CDR3 loop is CASSPGGRPQHF. The CDR3 nucleotides read TGTGCCAGCTCCCCCGGTGGCCGGCCCCAGCATTTT. The chain has TRBV18 and TRBJ1-5; D remains unclear. Germline CDR1 is KGHSH and CDR2 is LQKENI. CDR3 length: 12 residues. Trimming cost V 6 bases and J 9 bases, with 12 bases left between them.

DNA of the CDR3: TGTGCCAGTAGTATACAAGATCCCGAGCAGTACTTC. Protein: CASSIQDPEQYF. The genes are TRBV19 and TRBJ2-7, with D hard to call. The CDR3 length is 12 residues. Germline assignment: CDR1 LNHDA and CDR2 SQIVND (reference sequence). Deletions cut 2 bases from V and 6 bases from J, with 8 bases between.

The chain links TRBV6-4 to TRBJ2-3, with TRBD2 matching 10 bases. The germline gives CDR1 MRHNA, CDR2 SNTAGT. The V segment lost 6 bases and the J segment 2 bases; nucleotides outside the gene matches: 14. The CDR3 sequence is 18 residues long. The CDR3 sequence: CASSSSYSGRTHTDTQYF. The DNA of the CDR3 is TGTGCCAGCAGCTCTTCATATAGCGGGAGGACCCACACAGATACGCAGTATTTT.

This sequence joins TRBV15 and TRBJ1-3; D is perhaps TRBD1 (5 bases). Trimming cost V 5 bases and J 0 bases, with 17 bases left between them. Germline V lookup: CDR1 LNHNV, CDR2 YYDKDF (reference sequence). This CDR3 spans 17 amino acids. CDR3 nucleotide sequence: TGTGCCACCAGCGATGGAGGTGGGGGGTACTCTGGAAACACCATATATTTT. Translating gives CATSDGGGGYSGNTIYF.

This clone showed up just a few times. V and J are TRBV10-3 and TRBJ1-5; D unclear. With 3 bases removed from V and 4 bases from J, the gap between germline ends came to 13 bases. The V gene's germline CDR1 is ENHRY and CDR2 SYGVKD. The length of the CDR3 is 15 residues. In DNA, the CDR3 is TGTGCCATCAGTGAAAGTCAGGTTCTTAATCAGCCCCAGCATTTT. This encodes CAISESQVLNQPQHF.

V is TRBV5-1 and J is TRBJ2-5; TRBD1 is a possible D gene (5 bases). Trimming cost V 0 bases and J 2 bases, with 11 bases left between them. Germline CDR1 and CDR2: SGHRS and YFSETQ. The CDR3 spans 15 residues. CDR3 nucleotide sequence: TGCGCCAGCAGCTTGGGGCAGGGCCGGCAAGAGACCCAGTACTTC. Its translation: CASSLGQGRQETQYF.

The gene calls are TRBV27 and TRBJ2-7, with D possibly matching TRBD2 (5 bases). The germline V gene encodes CDR1 MNHEY and CDR2 SMNVEV (reference sequence). CDR3 length: 14 residues. V shed 8 bases and J shed 4 bases, with 18 bases lying between them. The CDR3 spells CASGVVGGSYEQYF. CDR3 DNA sequence: TGTGCCAGCGGGGTAGTCGGAGGTTCTTACGAGCAGTACTTC.

This chain connects TRBV29-1 to TRBJ2-1; tentative D call: TRBD2 (7 bases). V gave up 7 bases and J gave up 0 bases, with 16 bases separating them. CDR1 is SQVTM, CDR2 ANQGSEA, per germline. There are 15 residues in the CDR3. The CDR3 bases are TGCAGCGCTGGGGGGGGCCCGAGCTCCTACAATGAGCAGTTCTTC. It translates to CSAGGGPSSYNEQFF.

This chain connects TRBV30 to TRBJ1-6; D call uncertain. Trimming removed 0 bases at V and 14 bases at J, with 8 bases between. The CDR3 extends over 11 amino acids. Germline V lookup: CDR1 GTSNPN, CDR2 SVGIG (reference sequence). In DNA, the CDR3 is TGTGCCTGGAGTGTACGTGGCTCCCTCCACTTT. Protein sequence: CAWSVRGSLHF.

J is TRBJ1-5 and V is TRBV10-3; 10 nucleotides align to TRBD1. The CDR3 has 15 residues. The J segment lost 5 bases and the V segment lost 6 bases, leaving 7 bases of the junction unmatched. The germline gives CDR1 ENHRY, CDR2 SYGVKD. The CDR3 nucleotides are TGTGCCATCAGCCCGGGACAGGGGAGGCATCAGCCCCAGCATTTT. This encodes CAISPGQGRHQPQHF.

This chain connects TRBV6-5 to TRBJ1-1, with D maybe TRBD1 (5 bases). V was cut by 6 bases and J by 0 bases, with 11 bases left in between. This CDR3 region has 14 residues. Germline V lookup: CDR1 MNHEY, CDR2 SVGAGI. CDR3 residues: CASRKGRLNTEAFF. The CDR3 DNA is TGTGCCAGCAGGAAGGGACGGCTGAACACTGAAGCTTTCTTT.

The chain combines TRBV7-7 with TRBJ2-2; D is unclear. Germline V lookup: CDR1 SSHAT, CDR2 FNYEAQ (reference sequence). Trimming cost V 2 bases and J 6 bases, with 7 bases left between them. The CDR3 loop spans 13 amino acids. The CDR3 nucleotides are TGTGCCAGCAGCTTATGGGATTCCGGGGAGCTGTTTTTT. It translates to CASSLWDSGELFF.

This clone was seen only a few times. Other DNA sequences in the sample encode the same CDR3. V usage is TRBV5-4 and J usage is TRBJ2-2, with 10 bases lining up with TRBD1. The CDR3 covers 14 residues. CDR1 is SGHNT and CDR2 is YYREEE in the germline V gene (reference sequence). V shed 5 bases and J 4 bases; nucleotides not matched to a gene: 2. The CDR3 sequence is CASRRDRGTGELFF. The CDR3 DNA is TGTGCCAGCAGGAGGGACAGGGGCACCGGGGAGCTGTTTTTT.

Worth noting for this clone: The sample carries other DNA sequences with the same CDR3. The V and J genes are TRBV5-1 and TRBJ1-2; no clear D gene. This CDR3 has 13 amino acids. V was clipped by 0 bases and J by 4 bases, with 7 bases between them. CDR1 SGHRS and CDR2 YFSETQ come from the germline V gene. The CDR3 sequence is CASSLGGAYGYTF. CDR3 nucleotide sequence: TGCGCCAGCAGCTTGGGCGGAGCCTATGGCTACACCTTC.

The V call is TRBV5-1, the J call TRBJ2-1; TRBD1 aligns across 9 bases. Germline-derived CDR1 and CDR2 are SGHRS and YFSETQ. The CDR3 spans 15 residues. Trimming cost V 0 bases and J 7 bases; bases outside gene matches: 5. CDR3: CASSLGQGEINEQFF. The CDR3 DNA sequence: TGCGCCAGCAGCTTGGGACAGGGGGAGATAAATGAGCAGTTCTTC.

The J gene is TRBJ1-2, the V gene TRBV7-6; D is perhaps TRBD1 (6 bases). V lost 4 bases to trimming and J lost 4 bases, with 22 bases between them. This CDR3 is 17 amino acids long. CDR1 is SGHVS and CDR2 is FNYEAQ in the germline V gene. The CDR3 reads CASSSYLQGMAGYGYTF. DNA for the CDR3: TGTGCCAGCAGCTCCTACCTACAGGGTATGGCCGGCTATGGCTACACCTTC. The variable domain in full, with the rest retrieved from reference TRBV7-6 and TRBJ1-2, is GAGVSQSPRYKVTKRGQDVALRCDPISGHVSLYWYRQALGQGPEFLTYFNYEAQQDKSGLPNDRFSAERPEGSISTLTIQRTEQRDSAMYRCASSSYLQGMAGYGYTFGSGTRLTVV.

The CDR3 region is CASSLGGGTYNEQFF. CDR3 coding DNA: TGTGCCAGCAGCTTAGGGGGCGGGACTTACAATGAGCAGTTCTTC. The rearrangement uses TRBV11-2 and TRBJ2-1; D is possibly TRBD2 (6 bases). Trimming stripped 1 base from V and 4 bases from J, with 11 bases between. The CDR3 has 15 amino acids. Looked up from germline, CDR1 is SGHAT and CDR2 is FQNNGV.

This chain links TRBV5-4 with TRBJ2-2, with D perhaps matching TRBD1 (6 bases). In germline, CDR1 is SGHNT, CDR2 YYREEE (reference sequence). V was pared by 5 bases and J by 6 bases, with 8 bases between. The CDR3 loop spans 12 amino acids. The CDR3 DNA reads TGTGCCAGCAGAACAGGGTCCGGGGAGCTGTTTTTT. Translating it yields CASRTGSGELFF.

The CDR3 here is CASRTTSGTGKKSGPTYNEQFF. In DNA, the CDR3 is TGTGCCAGCAGGACGACTAGCGGGACTGGGAAGAAATCCGGGCCAACCTACAATGAGCAGTTCTTC. The chain is built from TRBV2 and TRBJ2-1; 11 bases align to TRBD2. The CDR3 is 22 residues long. Germline V gene sequence: CDR1 SNHLY, CDR2 FYNNEI. V shed 6 bases, J shed 2 bases, and the junction held 24 bases outside the gene matches.

V usage is TRBV6-6 and J usage is TRBJ1-5; tentatively, D is TRBD1 (5 bases). CDR3 length: 14 amino acids. With 6 bases removed from V and 4 bases from J, the gap between germline ends came to 13 bases. Germline V lookup: CDR1 MNHNY, CDR2 SVGAGI (reference sequence). CDR3 loop: CASSHRDSNQPQHF. As DNA, the CDR3 is TGTGCCAGCAGCCACCGGGACTCTAATCAGCCCCAGCATTTT.

This chain connects TRBV13 to TRBJ2-5; D is possibly TRBD2 (6 bases). The CDR3 is 13 residues long. Germline CDR1 PRHDT, CDR2 FYEKMQ (reference sequence). V shed 5 bases and J shed 4 bases, with 11 bases lying between them. The CDR3, as DNA: TGTGCCAGCAGCCTACTAGCCGCAGAGACCCAGTACTTC. Protein product: CASSLLAAETQYF.

The chain recombines TRBV29-1 with TRBJ2-7; weak D call: TRBD2 (6 bases). Trimming shortened V by 8 bases and J by 5 bases, and 22 bases separated the two germline ends. The CDR3 has 14 residues. Germline V gene data show CDR1 as SQVTM and CDR2 as ANQGSEA. CDR3 nucleotides: TGCAGCCACTCACCGGGACTCCCCCGGGACGAGCAGTACTTC. Amino acids: CSHSPGLPRDEQYF.

The rearrangement uses TRBV7-9 and TRBJ2-6; maybe TRBD1 (6 bases). CDR1 and CDR2 (germline): SEHNR, FQNEAQ (reference sequence). This CDR3 spans 17 amino acids. V lost 5 bases and J 1 base, leaving 15 bases between the germline ends. CDR3 residues: CASSLARGGSGANVLTF. In DNA, the CDR3 is TGTGCCAGCAGCCTGGCCAGGGGTGGGTCTGGGGCCAACGTCCTGACTTTC.

The chain links TRBV5-1 to TRBJ2-7, with TRBD1 matching over 8 bases. The J segment lost 5 bases and the V segment lost 1 base, leaving 2 bases of the junction unmatched. The length of the CDR3 is 13 residues. Per germline, CDR1 SGHRS and CDR2 YFSETQ. CDR3 amino acids: CASSLSGGDEQYF. The DNA for the CDR3 is TGCGCCAGCAGCTTGTCAGGGGGCGACGAGCAGTACTTC.

The rearrangement joins TRBV5-1 to TRBJ2-2; D ambiguous. CDR1 is SGHRS and CDR2 is YFSETQ in the germline V gene. There are 14 residues in the CDR3. The ends were cut back, 0 bases at V and 6 bases at J, with 9 bases in the middle. This chain's CDR3 is CASSLGAGAGELFF. CDR3 bases: TGCGCCAGCAGCTTGGGAGCAGGTGCCGGGGAGCTGTTTTTT.

V usage is TRBV2 and J usage is TRBJ1-3; D uncertain. The ends were cut back, 9 bases at V and 4 bases at J, with 16 bases in the middle. The CDR3 is 14 amino acids. Germline-derived CDR1 and CDR2 are SNHLY and FYNNEI. CDR3 nucleotides: TGTGCCAGTAAAAAGGTAGACGTAGGAAACACCATATATTTT. Protein sequence: CASKKVDVGNTIYF.